Given below is one T cell receptor (beta chain) in context. Its antigen is still unknown. Sequencing was performed with immunoSEQ multiplex PCR; in TCRdb, only in-frame clones are kept and a portion is missing. The table records around 1.1 million clones, roughly 80% of them present only once. This sample was included in a study of shared clonotypes between healthy human individuals. About the research overall: Donor ages ranged 18 to 49 years: a couple of women, a few men. Per donor, CD8 memory used one plate, CD8 naive used two, CD4 memory used three and CD4 naive used three.

General observations from the study: Few donors restricted represented genetic and exposure-history diversity.

This CDR3 contains 14 residues. Trimming cost V 2 bases and J 4 bases, with 11 bases left between them. CDR1 and CDR2 (germline): SGHRS, YFSETQ. This clonotype was sampled from a man younger than 35 in good health. Some clones in this sample may be carry-over from other donors' samples. V and J are TRBV5-1 and TRBJ2-3; D gene uncertain. The sample consisted of memory CD4+ T cells from PBMCs. Subset described: CD45RA-negative fraction. This CDR3 is CASSFSAAADTQYF. CDR3 nucleotides: TGCGCCAGCAGCTTTTCGGCGGCGGCAGATACGCAGTATTTT.